The 14 T cell receptor beta chains reported below all come from one sample, sequenced in a study of T cells after yellow fever vaccination. TCRdb ran MiXCR on the 5' RACE reads and lists one entry per CDR3 protein. This table holds some 390,000 distinct CDR3 sequences, around 20% found once. This sample comprised PBMCs, obtained before the yellow fever booster vaccination. The receptors originated from a man between 18 and 29 years old who received the YFV17D yellow fever vaccine.

V is TRBV12-3 or TRBV12-4 and J is TRBJ2-3, with D possibly TRBD2 on 5 matching bases. V was shortened by 6 bases and J by 1 base, with 14 bases between the two germline ends. The CDR3 runs to 15 residues. CDR3 region: CASRLGLVGTDTQYF. CDR3 coding DNA: TGTGCCAGCAGACTTGGACTGGTTGGCACAGATACGCAGTATTTT.

A few counts support this clonotype. CDR3 loop: CASAFVTHTEAFF. The CDR3 DNA sequence: TGTGCCAGTGCCTTCGTCACCCACACTGAAGCTTTCTTT. J is TRBJ1-1 and V is TRBV19; D unresolved. The CDR3 runs 13 residues. The V end was cut by 8 bases, the J end by 3 bases, with 13 bases between. Germline CDR1 reads LNHDA; CDR2 reads SQIVND (reference sequence).

This clonotype was found a few times. The gene calls are TRBV7-9 and TRBJ2-7; possible D gene TRBD2, 5 bases. Germline V gene lookup returns CDR1 SEHNR and CDR2 FQNEAQ (reference sequence). This CDR3 region has 14 residues. V lost 5 bases to trimming and J lost 2 bases, with 13 bases between them. The CDR3 DNA reads TGTGCCAGCAGCCAAACACGGGAAACCTACGAGCAGTACTTC. This encodes CASSQTRETYEQYF.

The chain recombines TRBV5-1 with TRBJ2-7, with D perhaps TRBD2 (5 bases). Per the germline V gene, CDR1 is SGHRS and CDR2 is YFSETQ. The CDR3 extends over 16 amino acids. The V end lost 3 bases, the J end lost 3 bases, and 19 bases lay between the germline ends. The CDR3 sequence: CASSWRVSDLVYEQYV. The CDR3, as DNA: TGCGCCAGCAGCTGGCGGGTCTCCGACCTGGTCTACGAGCAGTACGTC.

V is TRBV7-9 and J is TRBJ2-3; a possible D gene is TRBD2 (5 bases). CDR3 length equals 15 residues. Per germline, CDR1 SEHNR and CDR2 FQNEAQ (reference sequence). The V end was cut by 7 bases, the J end by 0 bases, with 14 bases between. The CDR3 sequence is CASNPSRTSTDTQYF. DNA of the CDR3: TGTGCCAGCAACCCTAGCAGAACTAGCACAGATACGCAGTATTTT. Looking up the rest from reference TRBV7-9 and TRBJ2-3 gives the full variable domain: DTGVSQNPRHKITKRGQNVTFRCDPISEHNRLYWYRQTLGQGPEFLTYFQNEAQLEKSRLLSDRFSAERPKGSFSTLEIQRTEQGDSAMYLCASNPSRTSTDTQYFGPGTRLTVL.

The chain joins TRBV6-6 to TRBJ1-6; D ambiguous. V lost 8 bases and J 10 bases, leaving 15 bases between the germline ends. Germline CDR1 is MNHNY and CDR2 is SVGAGI (reference sequence). The CDR3 loop spans 13 amino acids. CDR3 region: CASLGWFGSPLHF. CDR3 nucleotide sequence: TGTGCCAGCCTCGGTTGGTTTGGCTCACCCCTCCACTTT.

The chain carries TRBV5-1 and TRBJ1-1; no definite D call. Germline V lookup: CDR1 SGHRS, CDR2 YFSETQ. V lost 2 bases and J 1 base, leaving 9 bases between the germline ends. The length of the CDR3 is 14 residues. CDR3 nucleotides: TGCGCCAGCAGCTTACTTACAGCGAACACTGAAGCTTTCTTT. Residues: CASSLLTANTEAFF.

The chain combines TRBV5-6 with TRBJ2-5; 7 nucleotides match TRBD1. V gave up 4 bases and J gave up 4 bases; unmatched junction bases: 7. Germline V lookup: CDR1 SGHDT, CDR2 YYEEEE. The CDR3 is 14 residues long. The CDR3 loop is CASSLTYRGETQYF. In DNA form, the CDR3 reads TGTGCCAGCAGCCTAACCTACAGGGGAGAGACCCAGTACTTC.

This clonotype was seen many times. The rearrangement uses TRBV5-5 and TRBJ2-5; D tentatively fits TRBD1 or TRBD2 (5 bases each). The V gene's germline CDR1 is SGHKS and CDR2 YYEKEE (reference sequence). V lost 0 bases and J 5 bases, leaving 14 bases between the germline ends. This CDR3 has 15 residues. CDR3 amino acids: CASSLAGNEGETQYF. As DNA, the CDR3 is TGTGCCAGCAGCTTGGCCGGGAACGAGGGGGAGACCCAGTACTTC.

This clonotype was seen more than once but under ten times. V and J are TRBV27 and TRBJ1-5; weak D call: TRBD1 (5 bases). Germline V gene data show CDR1 as MNHEY and CDR2 as SMNVEV (reference sequence). Deletions cut 6 bases from V and 0 bases from J, with 12 bases between. The CDR3 has 15 amino acids. The chain's CDR3 is CASSSWGYSNQPQHF. Here the CDR3 DNA reads TGTGCCAGCAGCTCCTGGGGGTATAGCAATCAGCCCCAGCATTTT.

This clonotype was seen only a few times. J is TRBJ2-1 and V is TRBV6-2 or TRBV6-3; tentatively, D is TRBD1 (5 bases). Per germline, CDR1 MNHEY and CDR2 SVGEGT. With 2 bases removed from V and 4 bases from J, the gap between germline ends came to 21 bases. This CDR3 is 18 amino acids long. CDR3 region: CASSYPTIPQGLYNEQFF. CDR3 sequence (DNA): TGTGCCAGCAGTTACCCGACGATCCCCCAGGGCCTTTACAATGAGCAGTTCTTC.

This clonotype was counted many times. The chain joins TRBV7-8 to TRBJ2-1; 10 bases match TRBD2. The CDR3 sequence is 17 residues long. The germline CDR1 and CDR2 sequences are SGHVS and FQNEAQ. V gave up 5 bases and J gave up 0 bases; unmatched junction bases: 7. The DNA of the CDR3 is TGTGCCAGCAGCCCTAGCGGGGGCACTACCTCCTACAATGAGCAGTTCTTC. This codes for CASSPSGGTTSYNEQFF.

This clonotype was found a few times. The rearrangement links TRBV20-1 to TRBJ1-2; D possibly corresponds to TRBD1 (6 bases). Germline V gene lookup returns CDR1 DFQATT and CDR2 SNEGSKA (reference sequence). This CDR3 is 15 amino acids long. The V end lost 6 bases, the J end lost 0 bases, and 17 bases lay between the germline ends. CDR3 sequence reads: CSARSWDTANYGYTF. The CDR3 nucleotides are TGCAGTGCCCGGTCGTGGGACACAGCTAACTATGGCTACACCTTC.

V gene TRBV11-3 combines with J gene TRBJ2-3; D unresolved. Trimming left V 5 bases short and J 1 base short, with 10 bases between. The germline V gene encodes CDR1 SGHNT and CDR2 YENEEA. This CDR3 is 14 amino acids long. CDR3 amino acids: CASSELDGTDTQYF. The CDR3 nucleotides are TGTGCCAGCAGCGAGCTCGACGGCACAGATACGCAGTATTTT.